The T cell receptor beta chain under discussion was sequenced for a study of blood T cell repertoires in COVID-19. Losses at the gene ends were 2 bases for V and 6 bases for J; bases not matched to a gene: 4. In germline, CDR1 is GTSNPN, CDR2 SVGIG (reference sequence). The CDR3 is made up of 13 amino acids. Some clones are missing from TCRdb's copy, which holds only in-frame ones; the method was immunoSEQ multiplex PCR. The table records some 350,000 clones, around nine tenths of them present only once. Sequencing input: peripheral blood. The TCR was taken from a human donor in a cohort sampled during active COVID-19. The chain has TRBV30 and TRBJ2-1; 7 bases line up with TRBD1. The CDR3 nucleotides are TGTGCCTGGAGTACAGGGGAAGTCAATGAGCAGTTCTTC. Residues: CAWSTGEVNEQFF.